This T cell receptor beta chain was documented in a study of beta chain features in type 1 diabetes. Per the germline V gene, CDR1 is GTSNPN and CDR2 is SVGIG (reference sequence). CDR3 size: 14 residues. Trimming shortened V by 0 bases and J by 5 bases, and 14 bases separated the two germline ends. The study, taken as a whole, reports: Fewer insertions but more deletions were seen at VDJ junctions in type 1 diabetes patients. Across all four CD4+ subsets, people with type 1 diabetes showed modestly shorter TCRB CDR3s. Healthy donors had naive, central memory and Treg TCRB repertoires that appeared less similar than those seen among patients.

The study reverse transcribed the entire isolated RNA, so it sequenced expressed TCRB transcripts. Profiling relied on immunoSEQ multiplex PCR, and the TCRdb table lists in-frame clones only, not all of them. The data show a few hundred thousand clones, around 10% seen once. Blood was collected once per donor into heparin, averaging about 100 mL. CD4+ naive, central memory, regulatory and stem cell-like memory subsets were isolated by sorting on CD45RO/CCR7/CD25/CD127/CD95/CD27. Concerning this clone: Its antigen is unknown.

The TCR comes from a man aged 25-45 years with type 1 diabetes. The sample taken for sequencing was central memory CD4+ T cells from blood. The genes are TRBV30 and TRBJ2-7, with D unresolved. This chain's CDR3 is CAWSVGFQPNEQYF. The CDR3 region has the DNA TGTGCCTGGAGTGTTGGTTTTCAACCCAACGAGCAGTACTTC.